These T cell receptor beta chains were read from a single sample in a study of T cells after yellow fever vaccination. TCRdb used MiXCR to reprocess the 5' RACE reads, holding one entry per CDR3 protein. The sample comprises hundreds of thousands of distinct CDR3 sequences, about 19% of which are singletons, and roughly a sixth rests with the top ten. The sample was PBMCs, taken before the yellow fever booster vaccination. The receptors here all came from a man between 18 and 29 years old who received the YFV17D yellow fever vaccine. Each CDR3 is given with its conserved first and last residue. The D gene is left open where the match is weak. Only part of the rows carry a size: once, few, many, or a class if the clone is expanded.

size	V	D	J	DNA	CDR3
-	TRBV7-9	-	TRBJ2-3	TGTGCCAGCAGCTTAGAAGGCGCGCCAGATACGCAGTATTTT	CASSLEGAPDTQYF
-	TRBV5-1	TRBD2	TRBJ2-5	TGCGCCAGCAGCTTGGCGGGCGGCGGGGGAGTGGAGACCCAGTACTTC	CASSLAGGGGVETQYF
few	TRBV6-4	-	TRBJ2-2	TGTGCCAGCAGCCTCGGACAGTCAACCGGGGAGCTGTTTTTT	CASSLGQSTGELFF
-	TRBV20-1	-	TRBJ1-1	TGCAGTGCTAGAGACCCTTGGCGGGGCACTGAAGCTTTCTTT	CSARDPWRGTEAFF
-	TRBV5-5	-	TRBJ2-2	TGTGCCAGCAGCTTGGTTCAGGGGTACACCGGGGAGCTGTTTTTT	CASSLVQGYTGELFF
-	TRBV5-1	-	TRBJ2-2	TGCGCCAGCAGCTTGGTGGGAGGTTCGAACACCGGGGAGCTGTTTTTT	CASSLVGGSNTGELFF
many	TRBV29-1	TRBD2	TRBJ2-1	TGCAGCGTTGAAGATTGGAGTAGCGGGGCGGGGGATGAGCAGTTCTTC	CSVEDWSSGAGDEQFF
few	TRBV19	-	TRBJ2-1	TGTGCCAGTAGTGGACGGGCAGGAACTGAGCAGTTCTTC	CASSGRAGTEQFF
-	TRBV9	TRBD1	TRBJ2-1	TGTGCCAGCAGCCCTCTTTATCGGCAGGGACCGGGACAGGGGTTGTTGGGTGAGCAGTTCTTC	CASSPLYRQGPGQGLLGEQFF
few	TRBV3-1	-	TRBJ2-2	TGTGCCAGCAGCCAAGGCGCAGGGGTCACCGGGGAGCTGTTTTTT	CASSQGAGVTGELFF
few	TRBV5-5	-	TRBJ2-2	TGTGCCAGCAGCGCCAGGGGCGGGGGATTCACCGGGGAGCTGTTTTTT	CASSARGGGFTGELFF
few	TRBV5-1	-	TRBJ1-4	TGCGCCAGCAGCTTGGAATCATCTAATGAAAAACTGTTTTTT	CASSLESSNEKLFF
few	TRBV5-1	-	TRBJ1-5	TGCGCCAGCAGCTTGACAGGGCGACAGCCCCAGCATTTT	CASSLTGRQPQHF
few	TRBV28	-	TRBJ1-1	TGTGCCAGCAGTCCCCTGGGGAGTGGGAACACTGAAGCTTTCTTT	CASSPLGSGNTEAFF
few	TRBV4-3	-	TRBJ1-6	TGCGCCAGCAGCCAAGTAAGGGGCAGCAGCTCCTATAATTCACCCCTCCACTTT	CASSQVRGSSSYNSPLHF
-	TRBV7-9	-	TRBJ2-3	TGTGCCAGCAGCTTAGTTTCGCGTGGTTGGTCAACGGATACGCAGTATTTT	CASSLVSRGWSTDTQYF
-	TRBV12-3/TRBV12-4	-	TRBJ1-2	TGTGCCAGCAGCCAGGGAGAGGGTAGTGGCTACACCTTC	CASSQGEGSGYTF
-	TRBV3-1	-	TRBJ1-5	TGTGCCAGCAGCCAAGAGAGATTCGGTGCCCAGCATTTT	CASSQERFGAQHF
-	TRBV12-3/TRBV12-4	-	TRBJ2-3	TGTGCCAGCAACCTCCTCTCAGGGGGGATGAGAGATACGCAGTATTTT	CASNLLSGGMRDTQYF